The 29 T cell receptor beta chains in this list originate from one sample, sequenced in a study of T-cell reconstitution after alpha-beta-depleted transplantation in children. Researchers prepared the TCRbeta library using unique molecular identifiers, the study reports. TCRdb re-called the PCR reads through MiXCR, storing one row per CDR3 protein. Of approximately 400,000 distinct CDR3 sequences listed, roughly a tenth are singletons. This sample comprised PBMCs from the stem cell graft donor, obtained from the stem cell graft. These receptors all come from a human donor who donated a stem cell graft to a child with acute myeloid leukemia.

This clonotype was counted a few times. The chain employs TRBV20-1 and TRBJ1-5, with D uncertain. The CDR3 is 12 amino acids. V gave up 1 base and J gave up 9 bases, with 10 bases separating them. Germline CDR1 DFQATT, CDR2 SNEGSKA (reference sequence). For the CDR3, the DNA is TGCAGTGCTAGAGGGGTAGGGTTGCCCCAGCATTTT. It is translated as CSARGVGLPQHF.

The chain uses TRBV24-1 and TRBJ2-3; 11 nucleotides agree with TRBD2. V lost 6 bases, J lost 3 bases, and 4 bases stayed unmatched. Per the germline V gene, CDR1 is KGHDR and CDR2 is SFDVKD. This CDR3 comprises 15 residues. Here the CDR3 DNA reads TGTGCCACCAGTCAAGGGACTAGCGGAACAGATACGCAGTATTTT. Protein: CATSQGTSGTDTQYF.

In its sample, this clonotype was seen a few times. The chain combines TRBV4-3 with TRBJ2-7, with D tentatively TRBD1 (5 bases). The germline gives CDR1 LGHNA, CDR2 YSLEER. V lost 4 bases to trimming and J lost 0 bases, with 16 bases between them. There are 16 residues in the CDR3. The chain's CDR3 is CASSPEVGASSYEQYF. CDR3 sequence (DNA): TGCGCCAGCAGCCCGGAAGTAGGGGCTAGCTCCTACGAGCAGTACTTC.

The table lists this clonotype with a few counts. The CDR3 DNA reads as TGCAGTGCCACCCTCGGGGCCGCCTCCAATGAGCAGTTCTTC. This gives the protein CSATLGAASNEQFF. The chain carries TRBV20-1 and TRBJ2-1; D tentatively fits TRBD1 or TRBD2 (5 bases each). Trimming took off 6 bases at V and 6 bases at J, with 18 bases between the two ends. Germline loops: CDR1 DFQATT, CDR2 SNEGSKA (reference sequence). This CDR3 has 14 amino acids.

The J gene is TRBJ2-1, the V gene TRBV6-2 or TRBV6-3; a possible D gene is TRBD2 (7 bases). Germline values: CDR1 MNHEY, CDR2 SVGEGT. V was trimmed by 7 bases and J by 5 bases, leaving 18 bases between them. This CDR3 has 15 amino acids. The CDR3 DNA is TGTGCCAGCACAAACGGGGGGCTTGCGAACAATGAGCAGTTCTTC. Translation: CASTNGGLANNEQFF.

In this sample, this clonotype turned up a few times. The rearrangement links TRBV29-1 to TRBJ2-1; 7 nucleotides match TRBD2. V was pared by 0 bases and J by 8 bases, with 7 bases of the junction left unmatched. This CDR3 has 14 amino acids. Germline loops: CDR1 SQVTM, CDR2 ANQGSEA. Written as DNA, the CDR3 is TGCAGCGTTGAAGATCGACGGGCGGGGGATGAGCAGTTCTTC. Translating it yields CSVEDRRAGDEQFF.

This clonotype has a handful of counts. The chain joins TRBV20-1 to TRBJ1-1, with D possibly being TRBD1 (6 bases). Germline-derived CDR1 and CDR2 are DFQATT and SNEGSKA (reference sequence). This CDR3 has 17 amino acids. V lost 0 bases to trimming and J lost 4 bases, with 21 bases between them. The CDR3 sequence is CSARDEEYGGGGTEAFF. The CDR3 coding sequence is TGCAGTGCTAGAGATGAGGAGTATGGGGGAGGGGGCACTGAAGCTTTCTTT.

This clonotype was found a few times. The chain carries TRBV11-2 and TRBJ2-2; D gene uncertain. Germline assignment: CDR1 SGHAT and CDR2 FQNNGV. This CDR3 has 17 amino acids. Trimming shortened V by 5 bases and J by 5 bases, and 21 bases separated the two germline ends. CDR3 coding DNA: TGTGCCAGCAGCCCCAATCGTAGGTTCGGGCGTACCGGGGAGCTGTTTTTT. Its protein product is CASSPNRRFGRTGELFF.

This clonotype was seen many times. The chain couples TRBV6-1 to TRBJ1-6; possible D gene TRBD1, 5 bases. Germline values: CDR1 MNHNS, CDR2 SASEGT. The V gene lost 6 bases and the J gene lost 5 bases, with 14 bases spanning the gap. There are 15 residues in the CDR3. CDR3 residues: CASSFRQPDNSPLHF. CDR3 in DNA: TGTGCCAGCAGCTTCAGACAGCCCGATAATTCACCCCTCCACTTT.

This clonotype has at least ten counts. CDR3 DNA sequence: TGTGCCAGCAGCTTAGTCCCGGGGCCTGGGGCCAACGTCCTGACTTTC. It encodes CASSLVPGPGANVLTF. The chain couples TRBV7-2 to TRBJ2-6, with D perhaps matching TRBD1 or TRBD2 (5 bases each). V was trimmed by 1 base and J by 2 bases, leaving 9 bases between them. The V gene's germline CDR1 is SGHTA and CDR2 FQGNSA. CDR3 size: 16 residues. Full variable domain (outside the CDR3, taken from reference TRBV7-2 and TRBJ2-6): GAGVSQSPSNKVTEKGKDVELRCDPISGHTALYWYRQSLGQGLEFLIYFQGNSAPDKSGLPSDRFSAERTGGSVSTLTIQRTQQEDSAVYLCASSLVPGPGANVLTFGAGSRLTVL.

This clonotype was seen repeatedly, ten times or more. The chain links TRBV5-1 to TRBJ2-1; either TRBD1 or TRBD2 may fit D (6 bases each). Trimming left V 1 base short and J 6 bases short, with 17 bases between. Germline assignment: CDR1 SGHRS and CDR2 YFSETQ. The CDR3 has 16 residues. The CDR3 is CASSLIPGASVNEQFF. DNA for the CDR3: TGCGCCAGCAGCTTGATCCCGGGGGCATCAGTCAATGAGCAGTTCTTC.

This clonotype turned up a few times. The V and J genes are TRBV20-1 and TRBJ1-5; D call uncertain. In germline, CDR1 is DFQATT, CDR2 SNEGSKA (reference sequence). CDR3 length: 13 amino acids. The germline V and J ends were trimmed by 0 bases and 3 bases, with 6 bases remaining between them. This CDR3 reads CSARDSFNQPQHF. The CDR3 bases are TGCAGTGCTAGAGATAGTTTCAATCAGCCCCAGCATTTT.

The rearrangement uses TRBV6-1 and TRBJ2-1; possible D gene TRBD1, 5 bases. V was cut by 1 base and J by 5 bases, with 6 bases left in between. Germline loops: CDR1 MNHNS, CDR2 SASEGT. CDR3 length: 13 residues. The CDR3 DNA reads TGTGCCAGCAGTGAAGACAGGCACAATGAGCAGTTCTTC. Encoded protein: CASSEDRHNEQFF.

This clonotype has just a few counts. The gene calls are TRBV6-5 and TRBJ1-6, with D perhaps TRBD1 (6 bases). V was trimmed by 2 bases and J by 10 bases, leaving 12 bases between them. CDR1 and CDR2 (germline): MNHEY, SVGAGI. This CDR3 has 14 amino acids. DNA for the CDR3: TGTGCCAGCAGTTACGCAGGGGAAATCTCACCCCTCCACTTT. Translating gives CASSYAGEISPLHF.

The V gene is TRBV7-2, the J gene TRBJ2-1; TRBD2 agrees at 8 bases. CDR1 and CDR2 (germline): SGHTA, FQGNSA. J was trimmed by 7 bases and V by 5 bases; bases with no gene match: 7. The CDR3 is made up of 14 amino acids. The CDR3 loop is CASSRQRGYNEQFF. As DNA, the CDR3 is TGTGCCAGCAGCCGCCAGCGGGGGTATAATGAGCAGTTCTTC. The whole variable domain, remainder taken from reference TRBV7-2 and TRBJ2-1, is GAGVSQSPSNKVTEKGKDVELRCDPISGHTALYWYRQSLGQGLEFLIYFQGNSAPDKSGLPSDRFSAERTGGSVSTLTIQRTQQEDSAVYLCASSRQRGYNEQFFGPGTRLTVL.

This clonotype was observed many times. This chain links TRBV7-2 with TRBJ2-1; D is possibly TRBD2 (6 bases). The V gene lost 6 bases and the J gene lost 4 bases, with 13 bases spanning the gap. In germline, CDR1 is SGHTA, CDR2 FQGNSA. The CDR3 consists of 14 residues. The CDR3 DNA follows: TGTGCCAGCAGGGGGGTGCGGGGATACAATGAGCAGTTCTTC. Residues: CASRGVRGYNEQFF.

This clonotype was seen only a few times. The rearrangement joins TRBV7-2 to TRBJ2-3; D possibly corresponds to TRBD2 (6 bases). Trimming removed 0 bases at V and 3 bases at J, with 16 bases between. This CDR3 is 17 amino acids long. Germline CDR1 SGHTA, CDR2 FQGNSA. CDR3 nucleotide sequence: TGTGCCAGCAGCTTAGCCTTTTCCGGGAGAGGTACAGATACGCAGTATTTT. It yields the protein CASSLAFSGRGTDTQYF.

The rearrangement links TRBV7-2 to TRBJ2-1, with 7 bases fitting TRBD2. With V trimmed by 1 base and J by 8 bases, 8 bases remained unmatched. The CDR3 has 15 residues. Per the germline V gene, CDR1 is SGHTA and CDR2 is FQGNSA. In DNA, the CDR3 is TGTGCCAGCAGCTTAGGAGGGCCACGGGGGGATGAGCAGTTCTTC. It encodes CASSLGGPRGDEQFF.

In this sample, this clonotype turned up many times. This chain joins TRBV5-6 and TRBJ2-7; a weak D match, TRBD1 (6 bases). CDR3 length: 13 amino acids. Looked up from germline, CDR1 is SGHDT and CDR2 is YYEEEE. The ends were cut back, 3 bases at V and 4 bases at J, with 11 bases in the middle. The CDR3 protein is CASSSGHFYEQYF. The CDR3 region has the DNA TGTGCCAGCAGCTCGGGACATTTTTACGAGCAGTACTTC.

The J gene is TRBJ2-7, the V gene TRBV6-2 or TRBV6-3; D remains ambiguous. The germline V gene encodes CDR1 MNHEY and CDR2 SVGEGT. CDR3 length: 12 amino acids. V lost 3 bases and J 5 bases, leaving 8 bases between the germline ends. This CDR3 reads CASSYWVDEQYF. As DNA, the CDR3 is TGTGCCAGCAGTTATTGGGTGGACGAGCAGTACTTC.

This CDR3 reads CASSATGVSSGANVLTF. Written as DNA, the CDR3 is TGTGCCAGCAGCGCGACAGGGGTCTCATCTGGGGCCAACGTCCTGACTTTC. The chain uses TRBV9 and TRBJ2-6, with 8 bases identical to TRBD1. Germline CDR1 SGDLS, CDR2 YYNGEE. The CDR3 length is 17 residues. J lost 1 base, V lost 3 bases, and 6 bases had no gene match.

V is TRBV20-1 and J is TRBJ2-7; D is unresolved. This CDR3 region has 12 residues. The germline CDR1 and CDR2 sequences are DFQATT and SNEGSKA (reference sequence). The ends were cut back, 3 bases at V and 3 bases at J, with 9 bases in the middle. CDR3 residues: CSASSGNYEQYF. CDR3 bases: TGCAGTGCTAGTAGTGGTAACTACGAGCAGTACTTC.

The V and J genes are TRBV4-2 and TRBJ2-7, with 12 bases aligning to TRBD2. Germline lookup yields CDR1 LGHNA and CDR2 YNFKEQ. CDR3 length equals 17 residues. V lost 0 bases to trimming and J lost 4 bases; unmatched junction nucleotides: 7. CDR3 sequence reads: CASSQELAGGPRYEQYF. The CDR3 bases are TGTGCCAGCAGCCAAGAGCTAGCGGGAGGGCCGAGGTACGAGCAGTACTTC.

This clonotype has more than one count but fewer than ten. The J gene is TRBJ2-1, the V gene TRBV7-8, with TRBD2 as a possible D gene (5 bases). The V end was cut by 1 base, the J end by 7 bases, with 11 bases between. The CDR3 covers 14 residues. Germline CDR1 and CDR2: SGHVS and FQNEAQ. The chain's CDR3 is CASSLGASKNEQFF. CDR3 in DNA: TGTGCCAGCAGCTTAGGGGCTAGCAAGAATGAGCAGTTCTTC.

The chain has TRBV5-6 and TRBJ2-5; 8 bases are shared with TRBD2. Trimming took 3 bases from V and 5 from J; bases not matched to a gene: 9. The germline CDR1 and CDR2 sequences are SGHDT and YYEEEE. CDR3 length: 15 residues. CDR3 region: CASSYGTSVWETQYF. CDR3 nucleotides: TGTGCCAGCAGCTATGGGACTAGTGTTTGGGAGACCCAGTACTTC. The full variable domain, rest sourced from reference TRBV5-6 and TRBJ2-5, is DAGVTQSPTHLIKTRGQQVTLRCSPKSGHDTVSWYQQALGQGPQFIFQYYEEEERQRGNFPDRFSGHQFPNYSSELNVNALLLGDSALYLCASSYGTSVWETQYFGPGTRLLVL.

This clonotype was observed a handful of times. V is TRBV5-1 and J is TRBJ2-1, with 10 nucleotides matching TRBD1. Germline V CDR1 and CDR2: SGHRS, YFSETQ. This CDR3 has 14 residues. Losses at the gene ends were 1 base for V and 8 bases for J; bases not matched to a gene: 3. This chain's CDR3 is CASSLYGTGDEQFF. The CDR3 DNA follows: TGCGCCAGCAGCTTGTATGGGACAGGGGATGAGCAGTTCTTC.

The table lists this clonotype with a few counts. The V gene is TRBV3-1, the J gene TRBJ1-1, with a tentative D call TRBD1 (5 bases). Per the germline V gene, CDR1 is LGHDT and CDR2 is YNNKEL (reference sequence). The CDR3 is made up of 13 amino acids. V was cut by 7 bases and J by 0 bases, with 9 bases left in between. The CDR3, as DNA: TGTGCCAGCAAGAACAGGCTGAACACTGAAGCTTTCTTT. It yields the protein CASKNRLNTEAFF.

This clonotype was seen more than once but under ten times. The gene calls are TRBV15 and TRBJ2-2, with 9 bases identical to TRBD2. The CDR3 runs to 17 residues. The ends lost 0 bases at V and 0 bases at J; junction bases unmatched: 2. CDR1 LNHNV and CDR2 YYDKDF come from the germline V gene (reference sequence). The CDR3 DNA is TGTGCCACCAGCAGAGATCCTAGCGGGGCGAACACCGGGGAGCTGTTTTTT. It codes for CATSRDPSGANTGELFF.

This clonotype was seen many times. The chain uses TRBV18 and TRBJ2-5, with 8 bases aligning to TRBD1. This CDR3 is 13 amino acids long. The germline CDR1 and CDR2 sequences are KGHSH and LQKENI. V gave up 9 bases and J gave up 0 bases; unmatched junction bases: 3. The DNA for the CDR3 is TGTGCCAGTGAGGGACAGGACCAAGAGACCCAGTACTTC. This codes for CASEGQDQETQYF.